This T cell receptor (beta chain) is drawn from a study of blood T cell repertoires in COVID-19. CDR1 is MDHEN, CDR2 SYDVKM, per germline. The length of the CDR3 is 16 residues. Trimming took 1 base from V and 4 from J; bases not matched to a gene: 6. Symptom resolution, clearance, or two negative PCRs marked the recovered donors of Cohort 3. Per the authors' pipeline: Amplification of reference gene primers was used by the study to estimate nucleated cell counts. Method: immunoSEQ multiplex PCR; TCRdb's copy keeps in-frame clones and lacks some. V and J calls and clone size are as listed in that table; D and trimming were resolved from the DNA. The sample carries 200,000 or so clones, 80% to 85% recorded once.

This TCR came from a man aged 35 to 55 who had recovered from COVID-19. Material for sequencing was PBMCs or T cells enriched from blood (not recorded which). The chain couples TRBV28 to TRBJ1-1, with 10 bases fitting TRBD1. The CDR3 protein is CASSLLGQGRTTEAFF. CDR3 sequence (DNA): TGTGCCAGCAGTTTATTGGGACAGGGGAGGACCACTGAAGCTTTCTTT.